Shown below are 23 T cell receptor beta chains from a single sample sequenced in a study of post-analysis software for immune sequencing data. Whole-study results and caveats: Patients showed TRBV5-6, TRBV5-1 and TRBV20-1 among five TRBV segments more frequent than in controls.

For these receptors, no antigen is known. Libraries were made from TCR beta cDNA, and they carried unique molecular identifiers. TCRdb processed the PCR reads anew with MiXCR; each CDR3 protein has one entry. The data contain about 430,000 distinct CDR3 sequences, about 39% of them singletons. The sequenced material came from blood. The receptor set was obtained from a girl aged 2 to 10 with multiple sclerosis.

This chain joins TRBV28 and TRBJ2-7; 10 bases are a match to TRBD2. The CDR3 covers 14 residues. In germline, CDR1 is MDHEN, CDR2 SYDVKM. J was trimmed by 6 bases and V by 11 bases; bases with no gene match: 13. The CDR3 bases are TGTGCCGGCACCCCAGCGGGAGGGCCGAGCGAGCAGTACTTC. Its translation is CAGTPAGGPSEQYF.

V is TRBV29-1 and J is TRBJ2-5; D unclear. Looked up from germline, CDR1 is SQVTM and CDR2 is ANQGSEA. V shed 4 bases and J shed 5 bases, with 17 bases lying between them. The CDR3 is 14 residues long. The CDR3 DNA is TGCAGCGTTGTGTACGGATCCCTGGGGGAGACCCAGTACTTC. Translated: CSVVYGSLGETQYF.

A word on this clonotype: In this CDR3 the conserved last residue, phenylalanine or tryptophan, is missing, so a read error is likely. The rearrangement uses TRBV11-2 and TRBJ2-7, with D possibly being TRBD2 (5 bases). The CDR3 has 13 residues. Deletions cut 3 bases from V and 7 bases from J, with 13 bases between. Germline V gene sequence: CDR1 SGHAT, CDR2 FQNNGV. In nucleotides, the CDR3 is TGTGCCAGCAGCTTCTGGACCTCGGGGGAGCAGTACAGC. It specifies CASSFWTSGEQYS.

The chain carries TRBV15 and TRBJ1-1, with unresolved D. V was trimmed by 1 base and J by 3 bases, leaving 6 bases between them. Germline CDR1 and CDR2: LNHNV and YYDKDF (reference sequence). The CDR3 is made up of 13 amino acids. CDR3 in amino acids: CATSRGWDTEAFF. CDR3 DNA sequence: TGTGCCACCAGCAGAGGATGGGACACTGAAGCTTTCTTT.

The CDR3 DNA reads as TGTGCCAGCAGTGTTCAGGGGTTTGCCTACGAGCAGTACTTC. This codes for CASSVQGFAYEQYF. V and J are TRBV28 and TRBJ2-7, with TRBD1 as a possible D gene (6 bases). V gave up 5 bases and J gave up 2 bases, with 13 bases separating them. Germline-derived CDR1 and CDR2 are MDHEN and SYDVKM. The CDR3 totals 14 residues.

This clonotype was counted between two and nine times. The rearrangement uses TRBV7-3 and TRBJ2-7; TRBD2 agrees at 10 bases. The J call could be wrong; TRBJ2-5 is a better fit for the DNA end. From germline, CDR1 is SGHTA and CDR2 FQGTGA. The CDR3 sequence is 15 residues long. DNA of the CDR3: TGTGCCAGCAGGATTAGCGGGGGGACCCAAGAGACCCAGTACTTC. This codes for CASRISGGTQETQYF.

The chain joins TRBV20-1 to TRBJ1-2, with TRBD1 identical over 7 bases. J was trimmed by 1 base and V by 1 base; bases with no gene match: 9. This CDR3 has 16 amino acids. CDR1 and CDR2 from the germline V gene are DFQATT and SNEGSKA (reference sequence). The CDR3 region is CSARAPGTAHNYGYTF. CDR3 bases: TGCAGTGCTAGAGCTCCCGGGACAGCTCATAACTATGGCTACACCTTC.

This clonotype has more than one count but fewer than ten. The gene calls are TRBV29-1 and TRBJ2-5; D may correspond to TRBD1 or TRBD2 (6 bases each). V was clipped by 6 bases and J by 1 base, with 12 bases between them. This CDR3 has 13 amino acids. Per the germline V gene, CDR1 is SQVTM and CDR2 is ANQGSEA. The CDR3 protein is CSVRGLSQETQYF. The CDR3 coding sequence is TGCAGCGTACGGGGGCTGTCCCAAGAGACCCAGTACTTC.

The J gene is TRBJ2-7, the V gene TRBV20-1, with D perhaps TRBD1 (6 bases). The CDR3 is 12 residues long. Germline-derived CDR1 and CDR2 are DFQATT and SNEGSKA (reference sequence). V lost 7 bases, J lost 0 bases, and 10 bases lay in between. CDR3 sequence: CSVDSRSYEQYF. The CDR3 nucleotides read TGCAGTGTGGACAGTCGCTCCTACGAGCAGTACTTC.

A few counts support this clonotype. The CDR3 nucleotides are TGCAGCGCGCGACTGCAACAAGAGACCCAGTACTTC. It encodes CSARLQQETQYF. The rearrangement links TRBV29-1 to TRBJ2-5; D gene ambiguous. Germline V gene sequence: CDR1 SQVTM, CDR2 ANQGSEA. The CDR3 is made up of 12 amino acids. V lost 7 bases to trimming and J lost 2 bases, with 11 bases between them.

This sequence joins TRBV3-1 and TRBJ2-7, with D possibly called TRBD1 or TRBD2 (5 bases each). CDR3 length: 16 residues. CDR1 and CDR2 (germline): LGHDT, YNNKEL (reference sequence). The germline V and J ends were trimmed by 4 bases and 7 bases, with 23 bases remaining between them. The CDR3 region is CASSPWDGPTYNEQYF. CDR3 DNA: TGTGCCAGCAGCCCATGGGACGGGCCAACCTACAATGAGCAGTACTTC.

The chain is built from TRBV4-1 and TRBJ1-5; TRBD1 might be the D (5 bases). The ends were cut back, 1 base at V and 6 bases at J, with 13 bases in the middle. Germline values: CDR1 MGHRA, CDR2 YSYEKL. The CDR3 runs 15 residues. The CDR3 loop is CASSQGVRESQPQHF. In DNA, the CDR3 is TGCGCCAGCAGCCAAGGCGTCAGGGAAAGTCAGCCCCAGCATTTT.

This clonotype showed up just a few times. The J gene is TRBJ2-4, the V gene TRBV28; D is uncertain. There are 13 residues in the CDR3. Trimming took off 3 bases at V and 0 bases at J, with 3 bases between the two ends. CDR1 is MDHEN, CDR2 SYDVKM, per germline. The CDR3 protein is CASSLSAKNIQYF. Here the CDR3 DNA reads TGTGCCAGCAGTTTGTCAGCCAAAAACATTCAGTACTTC.

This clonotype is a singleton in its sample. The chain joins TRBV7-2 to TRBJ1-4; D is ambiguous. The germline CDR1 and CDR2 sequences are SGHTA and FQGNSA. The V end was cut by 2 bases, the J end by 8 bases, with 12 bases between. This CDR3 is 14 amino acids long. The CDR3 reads CASSLMVQPEKLFF. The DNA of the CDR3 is TGTGCCAGCAGCTTAATGGTCCAGCCCGAAAAACTGTTTTTT. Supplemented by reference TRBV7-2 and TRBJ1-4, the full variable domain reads GAGVSQSPSNKVTEKGKDVELRCDPISGHTALYWYRQSLGQGLEFLIYFQGNSAPDKSGLPSDRFSAERTGGSVSTLTIQRTQQEDSAVYLCASSLMVQPEKLFFGSGTQLSVL.

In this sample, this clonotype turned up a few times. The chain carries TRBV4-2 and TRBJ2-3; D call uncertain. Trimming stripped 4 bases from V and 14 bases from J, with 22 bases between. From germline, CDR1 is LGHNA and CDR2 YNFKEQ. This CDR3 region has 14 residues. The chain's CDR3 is CASSRTEGPALGYF. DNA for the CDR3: TGTGCCAGCAGCCGAACGGAAGGACCAGCATTAGGGTATTTT.

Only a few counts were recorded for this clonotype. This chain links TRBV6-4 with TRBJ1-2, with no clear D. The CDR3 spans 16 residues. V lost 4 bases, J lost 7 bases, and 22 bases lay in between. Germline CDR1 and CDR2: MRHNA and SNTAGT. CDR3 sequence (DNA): TGTGCCAGCAGTGTAAAACCGGGCGATGAGGTTGGTGGCTACACCTTC. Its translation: CASSVKPGDEVGGYTF.

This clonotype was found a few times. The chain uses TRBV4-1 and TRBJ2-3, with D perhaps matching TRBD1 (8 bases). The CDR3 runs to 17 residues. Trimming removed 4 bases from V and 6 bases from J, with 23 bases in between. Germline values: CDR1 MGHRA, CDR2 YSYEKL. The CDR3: CASSRQHRGRAGDTQYF. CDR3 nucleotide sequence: TGCGCCAGCAGCCGACAGCACAGGGGGAGGGCTGGCGATACGCAGTATTTT.

DNA for the CDR3: TGTGCCAGCAGCTTGACCTATACCGGGGAGCTGTTTTTT. Protein product: CASSLTYTGELFF. V gene TRBV5-4 combines with J gene TRBJ2-2; D remains unclear. In germline, CDR1 is SGHNT, CDR2 YYREEE (reference sequence). The germline V and J ends were trimmed by 1 base and 5 bases, with 6 bases remaining between them. This CDR3 is 13 amino acids long.

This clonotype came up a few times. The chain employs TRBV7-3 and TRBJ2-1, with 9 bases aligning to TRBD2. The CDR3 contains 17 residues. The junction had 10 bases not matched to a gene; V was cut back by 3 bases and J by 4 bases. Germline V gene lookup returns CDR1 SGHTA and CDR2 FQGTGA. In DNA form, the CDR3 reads TGTGCCAGCAGCTTGGCTAGCGGGAACTTAGGATACAATGAGCAGTTCTTC. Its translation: CASSLASGNLGYNEQFF.

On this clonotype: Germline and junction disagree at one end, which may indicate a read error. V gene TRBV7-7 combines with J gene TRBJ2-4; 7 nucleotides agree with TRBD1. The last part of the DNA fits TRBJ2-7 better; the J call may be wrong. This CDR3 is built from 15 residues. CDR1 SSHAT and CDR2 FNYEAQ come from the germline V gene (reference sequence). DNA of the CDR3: TGTGCTAGCAGCTCCCGGACAGGACCCCACTACGAGCAGTACTTC. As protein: CASSSRTGPHYEQYF.

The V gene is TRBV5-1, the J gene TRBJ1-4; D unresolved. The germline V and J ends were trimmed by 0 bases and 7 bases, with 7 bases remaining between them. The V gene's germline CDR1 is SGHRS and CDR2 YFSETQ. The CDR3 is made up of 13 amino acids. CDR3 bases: TGCGCCAGCAGCTTGGGAAAGTCTGAAAAACTGTTTTTT. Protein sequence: CASSLGKSEKLFF.

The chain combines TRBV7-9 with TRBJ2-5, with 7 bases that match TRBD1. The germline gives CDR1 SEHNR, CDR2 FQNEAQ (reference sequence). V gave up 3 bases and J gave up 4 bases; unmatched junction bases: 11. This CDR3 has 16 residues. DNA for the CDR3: TGTGCCAGCAGCTTCAACAGGGGCCTCCCAGGAGAGACCCAGTACTTC. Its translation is CASSFNRGLPGETQYF. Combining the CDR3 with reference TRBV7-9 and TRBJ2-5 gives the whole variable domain DTGVSQNPRHKITKRGQNVTFRCDPISEHNRLYWYRQTLGQGPEFLTYFQNEAQLEKSRLLSDRFSAERPKGSFSTLEIQRTEQGDSAMYLCASSFNRGLPGETQYFGPGTRLLVL.

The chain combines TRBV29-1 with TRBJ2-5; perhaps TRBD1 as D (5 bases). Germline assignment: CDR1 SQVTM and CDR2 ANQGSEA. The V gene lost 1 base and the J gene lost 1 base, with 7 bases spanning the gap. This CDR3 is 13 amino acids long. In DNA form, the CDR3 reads TGCAGCGTTGAAGGACAGATCCAAGAGACCCAGTACTTC. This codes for CSVEGQIQETQYF.